This TCR beta chain was identified during a study of blood T cell repertoires in COVID-19. Repertoires were generated with immunoSEQ multiplex PCR, while TCRdb's copy carries only in-frame clones and drops some. The profile shows a few hundred thousand clones, approximately 82% of them singletons. Germline trimming cut 0 bases from V and 5 bases from J; bases unmatched to any gene: 5. CDR3 size: 16 residues. Germline V gene lookup returns CDR1 MNHEY and CDR2 SMNVEV (reference sequence). The sequencing input was peripheral blood. The source of this sequence is a woman between 35 and 50 years old who had recovered from COVID-19. V is TRBV27 and J is TRBJ2-3; TRBD2 matches 10 bases. The CDR3 DNA reads as TGTGCCAGCAGTTTATCGCAGCGGGGGGGCTTAGATACGCAGTATTTT. It codes for CASSLSQRGGLDTQYF.